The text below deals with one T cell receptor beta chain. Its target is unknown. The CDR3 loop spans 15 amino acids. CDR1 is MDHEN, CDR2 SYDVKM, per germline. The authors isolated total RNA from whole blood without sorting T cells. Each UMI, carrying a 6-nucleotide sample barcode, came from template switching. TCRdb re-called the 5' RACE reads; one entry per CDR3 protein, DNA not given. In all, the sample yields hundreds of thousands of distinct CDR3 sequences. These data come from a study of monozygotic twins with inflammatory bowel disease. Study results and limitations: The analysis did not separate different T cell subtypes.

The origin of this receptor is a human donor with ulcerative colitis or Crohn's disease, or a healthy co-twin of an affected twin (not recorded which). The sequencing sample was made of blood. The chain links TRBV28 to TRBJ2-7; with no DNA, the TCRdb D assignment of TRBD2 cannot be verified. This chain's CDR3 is CASSSPPRGLYEQYF.